The sequence of this T cell receptor beta chain was determined in a study of CD8 T cells in ankylosing spondylitis. The study's findings and limits: Matched ankylosing spondylitis synovial fluid reportedly showed significant enrichment of disease-linked clones. Characteristic of ankylosing spondylitis blood, it appeared, was a TCR beta motif comprising about eight highly homologous variants.

This clonotype has ten or more counts. The antigen is unknown. The TCR beta libraries were generated through quantitative 5'-RACE incorporating molecular barcodes. TCRdb reprocessed the 5' RACE reads via MiXCR and lists one record per CDR3 protein. This sample has some 240,000 distinct CDR3 sequences; 7% to 8% occur once, and the top ten carry 13% to 15%. The CDR3 contains 12 residues. Looked up from germline, CDR1 is SGHVS and CDR2 is FQNEAQ. V gave up 4 bases and J gave up 7 bases, with 11 bases separating them. Specimen: blood, either unsorted or a sorted T cell fraction (not recorded which). This sequence was found in a male donor with ankylosing spondylitis. The chain couples TRBV7-8 to TRBJ2-7; D is unresolved. The CDR3 coding sequence is TGTGCCAGCAGCTCCGTTCTCCGGGAGCAGTACTTC. This gives the protein CASSSVLREQYF.